The entry below gives a single T cell receptor (beta chain) sequence along with its context. The antigen is unknown. The entry originates in a study of T-cell memory formation after mild COVID-19. TCRdb redid the calling of the 5' RACE reads with MiXCR, one entry per CDR3 protein. Counted here are 350,000 to 450,000 distinct CDR3 sequences, 13% to 15% occurring once; the ten biggest clones make up roughly 22%. Points from the study as a whole: Within pre-infection memory, some responding clones were found, suggesting cross-reactive memory joined. CD4+ contracting clones were mainly CM and EM; CD8+ ones, EMRA.

The CDR3 extends over 15 amino acids. V lost 6 bases to trimming and J lost 8 bases, with 20 bases between them. Material: PBMCs or a T cell subset sorted from them (not recorded which). The receptor was isolated from a man younger than 30 who had mild COVID-19 (a few samples of this study predate the infection). Cell type and time point are not known. V is TRBV12-3 or TRBV12-4 and J is TRBJ1-3, with a weak D call TRBD1 (5 bases). Written as DNA, the CDR3 is TGTGCCAGCAGGGAAATGGGACGGAGTGCAGACACCATATATTTT. Translating it yields CASREMGRSADTIYF.